These 27 T cell receptor beta chains were all obtained from the same sample, sequenced in a study of blood T cell repertoires in COVID-19. Profiling relied on immunoSEQ multiplex PCR, and the TCRdb table lists in-frame clones only, not all of them. Of some 200,000 clones listed, roughly four fifths are singletons. The specimen was PBMCs or T cells enriched from blood (not recorded which). The origin of the receptors is a man between 35 and 55 years old who had recovered from COVID-19.

The chain employs TRBV7-2 and TRBJ2-3; TRBD2 matches at 8 bases. Trimming took 0 bases from V and 5 from J; bases not matched to a gene: 7. This CDR3 has 16 residues. CDR1 is SGHTA, CDR2 FQGNSA, per germline. CDR3 sequence: CASSLAPAGELDTQYF. The CDR3 DNA follows: TGTGCCAGCAGCTTAGCTCCAGCGGGAGAATTAGATACGCAGTATTTT.

V and J are TRBV5-1 and TRBJ2-2; unclear D gene. The CDR3 runs to 14 residues. Germline CDR1 and CDR2: SGHRS and YFSETQ. The V end lost 4 bases, the J end lost 0 bases, and 7 bases lay between the germline ends. CDR3: CASSTDPNTGELFF. In DNA, the CDR3 is TGCGCCAGCAGCACAGATCCGAACACCGGGGAGCTGTTTTTT. The full variable domain, in which reference TRBV5-1 and TRBJ2-2 provide the parts outside the CDR3, is KAGVTQTPRYLIKTRGQQVTLSCSPISGHRSVSWYQQTPGQGLQFLFEYFSETQRNKGNFPGRFSGRQFSNSRSEMNVSTLELGDSALYLCASSTDPNTGELFFGEGSRLTVL.

This clone was observed once. The chain joins TRBV5-1 to TRBJ2-3; a weak D match, TRBD2 (6 bases). Germline lookup yields CDR1 SGHRS and CDR2 YFSETQ. Trimming stripped 3 bases from V and 6 bases from J, with 20 bases between. This CDR3 region has 16 residues. The CDR3 sequence is CASSSGTSSLTDTQYF. The CDR3 region has the DNA TGCGCCAGCAGCTCAGGGACTTCCAGTCTTACGGATACGCAGTATTTT.

The chain uses TRBV27 and TRBJ1-1, with D possibly being TRBD1 (6 bases). The CDR3 extends over 14 amino acids. V was trimmed by 5 bases and J by 1 base, leaving 11 bases between them. In germline, CDR1 is MNHEY, CDR2 SMNVEV (reference sequence). CDR3 DNA: TGTGCCAGCAGTCCTCACAGGGCGAACACTGAAGCTTTCTTT. This encodes CASSPHRANTEAFF.

This clone was recorded a few times. The chain uses TRBV4-2 and TRBJ1-1; 10 bases are shared with TRBD1. The CDR3 runs 16 residues. Looked up from germline, CDR1 is LGHNA and CDR2 is YNFKEQ. V lost 1 base and J lost 4; bases outside the gene matches: 6. Here the CDR3 reads CASSQGQGAAVTEAFF. The CDR3 DNA follows: TGTGCCAGCAGCCAAGGACAGGGGGCAGCCGTCACTGAAGCTTTCTTT.

This sequence joins TRBV7-2 and TRBJ2-1; TRBD1 agrees at 9 bases. The CDR3 spans 12 residues. J lost 8 bases, V lost 6 bases, and 2 bases had no gene match. The germline CDR1 and CDR2 sequences are SGHTA and FQGNSA. The CDR3 spells CASRRTGDEQFF. CDR3 sequence (DNA): TGTGCCAGCAGGCGGACAGGGGATGAGCAGTTCTTC.

The J gene is TRBJ1-5, the V gene TRBV16; TRBD1 might be the D (6 bases). This CDR3 has 14 residues. Germline-derived CDR1 and CDR2 are KGHSY and FQNENV. V dropped 2 bases and J dropped 7 bases, with 12 bases sitting between them. In nucleotides, the CDR3 is TGTGCCAGCAGCCAACACACCGGGACACAGCCCCAGCATTTT. Its protein product is CASSQHTGTQPQHF. Looking up the rest from reference TRBV16 and TRBJ1-5 gives the full variable domain: GEEVAQTPKHLVRGEGQKAKLYCAPIKGHSYVFWYQQVLKNEFKFLISFQNENVFDETGMPKERFSAKCLPNSPCSLEIQATKLEDSAVYFCASSQHTGTQPQHFGDGTRLSIL.

The V and J genes are TRBV2 and TRBJ2-7; 9 bases map to TRBD1. The CDR3 covers 12 residues. Germline trimming cut 6 bases from V and 6 bases from J; bases unmatched to any gene: 3. The germline gives CDR1 SNHLY, CDR2 FYNNEI. In DNA, the CDR3 is TGTGCCAGCAGCCGGGACAGGGCCGAGCAGTACGTC. Protein: CASSRDRAEQYV.

V usage is TRBV2 and J usage is TRBJ1-2; D may be TRBD1 (6 bases). Trimming took off 0 bases at V and 4 bases at J, with 9 bases between the two ends. Germline-derived CDR1 and CDR2 are SNHLY and FYNNEI. This CDR3 comprises 14 residues. Written as DNA, the CDR3 is TGTGCCAGCAGTGAAGCGGGCAGGGGCTATGGCTACACCTTC. Its protein product is CASSEAGRGYGYTF.

This chain connects TRBV27 to TRBJ1-5; tentatively, D is TRBD1 (5 bases). Between the trimmed V and J ends, which lost 4 bases and 6 bases, there was a span of 16 bases. Germline assignment: CDR1 MNHEY and CDR2 SMNVEV (reference sequence). The CDR3 totals 15 residues. The CDR3 DNA follows: TGTGCCAGCAGTTCTCACCCCCCGCAGGGTCAGCCCCAGCATTTT. This gives the protein CASSSHPPQGQPQHF.

J is TRBJ1-2 and V is TRBV6-5; D call uncertain. V gave up 2 bases and J gave up 0 bases, with 10 bases separating them. The CDR3 contains 15 residues. CDR1 and CDR2 from the germline V gene are MNHEY and SVGAGI. CDR3: CASSYALETNYGYTF. In nucleotides, the CDR3 is TGTGCCAGCAGTTACGCCCTGGAGACTAACTATGGCTACACCTTC.

This clone showed up just a few times. This rearrangement joins TRBV7-3 to TRBJ2-3; 7 bases line up with TRBD1. CDR1 and CDR2 from the germline V gene are SGHTA and FQGTGA. V lost 2 bases to trimming and J lost 6 bases; unmatched junction nucleotides: 5. The CDR3 is 14 amino acids. The CDR3 spells CASSLLTGKDTQYF. The DNA of the CDR3 is TGTGCCAGCAGCTTATTGACAGGGAAGGATACGCAGTATTTT.

The chain employs TRBV24-1 and TRBJ2-1; D not resolved. CDR3 length: 16 residues. Trimming removed 4 bases at V and 0 bases at J, with 12 bases between. Germline CDR1 and CDR2: KGHDR and SFDVKD. CDR3 sequence reads: CATSDSEYVSYNEQFF. The CDR3 DNA reads as TGTGCCACCAGTGACTCGGAGTACGTCTCCTACAATGAGCAGTTCTTC.

This rearrangement joins TRBV7-8 to TRBJ2-1; TRBD2 matches 7 bases. CDR3 length equals 14 residues. Germline V gives CDR1 SGHVS, CDR2 FQNEAQ. After removal of 0 bases from V and 9 bases from J, the junction contained 5 bases not matched to a gene. In DNA, the CDR3 is TGTGCCAGCAGCTTAGCCCGCGCTAGCGGTGAGCAGTTCTTC. Translating it yields CASSLARASGEQFF.

The chain links TRBV5-1 to TRBJ1-2, with D tentatively TRBD1 (5 bases). The CDR3 spans 13 residues. CDR1 and CDR2 (germline): SGHRS, YFSETQ. The germline V and J ends were trimmed by 4 bases and 8 bases, with 15 bases remaining between them. CDR3 sequence: CASSPVAGEGYTF. The CDR3 bases are TGCGCCAGCAGCCCGGTCGCGGGGGAAGGCTACACCTTC.

The rearrangement uses TRBV5-6 and TRBJ2-7; the D gene is possibly TRBD1 (5 bases). Trimming removed 5 bases from V and 3 bases from J, with 18 bases in between. CDR3 length equals 15 residues. Germline CDR1 is SGHDT and CDR2 is YYEEEE. The CDR3 region has the DNA TGTGCCAGCAGTTCCGTCCAGGGTTTGGTCTACGAGCAGTACTTC. This gives the protein CASSSVQGLVYEQYF.

The rearrangement uses TRBV7-8 and TRBJ1-5, with TRBD1 matching over 9 bases. The CDR3 covers 17 residues. Per germline, CDR1 SGHVS and CDR2 FQNEAQ. J was trimmed by 5 bases and V by 2 bases; bases with no gene match: 10. CDR3 in DNA: TGTGCCAGCAGCTTAAGGAAAAAGGGACAGGGTGATCAGCCCCAGCATTTT. It yields the protein CASSLRKKGQGDQPQHF.

Of note for this clone: Its ends do not fully match the called genes, so a read error is possible. The chain uses TRBV5-5 and TRBJ1-6; D is perhaps TRBD1 (5 bases). This CDR3 is 14 amino acids long. Germline values: CDR1 SGHKS, CDR2 YYEKEE (reference sequence). The CDR3 reads CASRLGLEGSPLHF. As DNA, the CDR3 is TGTGCCAGCAGGTTGGGCTTGGAGGGGTCACCCCTCCACTTT. Based on the CDR3 plus reference TRBV5-5 and TRBJ1-6, the full variable domain is DAGVTQSPTHLIKTRGQQVTLRCSPISGHKSVSWYQQVLGQGPQFIFQYYEKEERGRGNFPDRFSARQFPNYSSELNVNALLLGDSALYLCASRLGLEGSPLHFGNGTRLTVT.

This clone occurred a few times. The chain couples TRBV21-1 to TRBJ1-1; whether TRBD1, the table's D call, matches the DNA was not checked. TRBV21-1 is classified as a pseudogene. CDR3 length: 16 residues. The CDR3 protein is CASSKARTGEETEAFF. Here the CDR3 DNA reads TGTGCCAGCAGCAAAGCCCGGACAGGGGAGGAGACTGAAGCTTTCTTT.

CDR3 nucleotide sequence: TGTGCCAATCGACTCATTACCTACGAGCAGTACTTC. Translating gives CANRLITYEQYF. V gene TRBV6-4 combines with J gene TRBJ2-7; no firm D call. The CDR3 consists of 12 residues. The germline CDR1 and CDR2 sequences are MRHNA and SNTAGT. Trimming pared 10 bases from V and 2 bases from J, leaving 12 bases between.

This chain connects TRBV11-2 to TRBJ2-2; 7 positions match TRBD2. This CDR3 region has 15 residues. Trimming at V came to 0 bases and at J to 6 bases, leaving 4 bases not matched to a gene. CDR1 and CDR2 (germline): SGHAT, FQNNGV. The CDR3 protein is CASSLEGGSPGELFF. CDR3 coding DNA: TGTGCCAGCAGCTTAGAGGGGGGGAGTCCCGGGGAGCTGTTTTTT.

The chain recombines TRBV7-9 with TRBJ2-2; 11 bases are a match to TRBD2. Germline-derived CDR1 and CDR2 are SEHNR and FQNEAQ (reference sequence). V was clipped by 4 bases and J by 8 bases; unmatched bases: 9. The CDR3 length is 16 residues. CDR3 residues: CASSSFELAGVGELFF. The CDR3 DNA follows: TGTGCCAGCAGCTCGTTCGAACTAGCGGGAGTTGGGGAGCTGTTTTTT.

This chain's CDR3 is CASVMGAYNSPLHF. In DNA form, the CDR3 reads TGTGCCAGCGTAATGGGAGCCTATAATTCACCCCTCCACTTT. The chain links TRBV25-1 to TRBJ1-6; D call uncertain. The CDR3 spans 14 residues. The germline V gene has CDR1 MGHDK and CDR2 SYGVNS. V was trimmed by 8 bases and J by 2 bases, leaving 10 bases between them.

Details on this clone: At one end the junction does not follow the germline gene, possibly because of a read error. This chain links TRBV18 with TRBJ2-2; 7 nucleotides match TRBD2. This CDR3 region has 17 residues. From germline, CDR1 is KGHSH and CDR2 LQKENI. The CDR3 nucleotides read TGTGCCAGCTCCCCACGCAGGGCGGGAGATGCGTTCGGGGAGCTGTTTTTT. It yields the protein CASSPRRAGDAFGELFF.

The chain has TRBV18 and TRBJ2-5; D possibly corresponds to TRBD1 (6 bases). In germline, CDR1 is KGHSH, CDR2 LQKENI. This CDR3 is built from 13 residues. V shed 6 bases and J shed 3 bases, with 11 bases lying between them. The CDR3: CASSSNREETQYF. CDR3 nucleotide sequence: TGTGCCAGCTCGAGCAACAGGGAAGAGACCCAGTACTTC.

This clone has only a few counts. J is TRBJ2-2 and V is TRBV10-3; 10 bases align to TRBD2. With 4 bases clipped from V and 2 bases from J, the junction kept 4 bases outside the gene matches. The CDR3 covers 16 residues. Per germline, CDR1 ENHRY and CDR2 SYGVKD. The CDR3 reads CAISVGTSVNTGELFF. As DNA, the CDR3 is TGTGCCATCAGTGTAGGGACTAGCGTAAACACCGGGGAGCTGTTTTTT.

V and J are TRBV28 and TRBJ2-1; 8 bases line up with TRBD2. The trim removed 6 bases at V and 8 bases at J, leaving 15 bases unmatched. Germline lookup yields CDR1 MDHEN and CDR2 SYDVKM. The CDR3 runs to 16 residues. As DNA, the CDR3 is TGTGCCAGCAGCACACCACCGGTTGGTAGCGGGGATGAGCAGTTCTTC. Translated, it gives CASSTPPVGSGDEQFF.